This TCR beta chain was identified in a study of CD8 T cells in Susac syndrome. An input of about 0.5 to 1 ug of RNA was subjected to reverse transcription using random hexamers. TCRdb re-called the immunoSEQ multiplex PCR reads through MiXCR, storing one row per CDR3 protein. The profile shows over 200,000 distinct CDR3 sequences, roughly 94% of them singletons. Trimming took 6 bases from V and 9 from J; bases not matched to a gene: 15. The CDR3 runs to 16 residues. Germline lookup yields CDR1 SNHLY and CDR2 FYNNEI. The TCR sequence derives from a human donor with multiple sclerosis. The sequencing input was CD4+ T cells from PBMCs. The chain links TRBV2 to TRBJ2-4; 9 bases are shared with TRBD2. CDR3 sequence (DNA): TGTGCCAGCAGCCTCGGGAAGCGGGGGGCCGAGGGCATTCAGTACTTC. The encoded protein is CASSLGKRGAEGIQYF.